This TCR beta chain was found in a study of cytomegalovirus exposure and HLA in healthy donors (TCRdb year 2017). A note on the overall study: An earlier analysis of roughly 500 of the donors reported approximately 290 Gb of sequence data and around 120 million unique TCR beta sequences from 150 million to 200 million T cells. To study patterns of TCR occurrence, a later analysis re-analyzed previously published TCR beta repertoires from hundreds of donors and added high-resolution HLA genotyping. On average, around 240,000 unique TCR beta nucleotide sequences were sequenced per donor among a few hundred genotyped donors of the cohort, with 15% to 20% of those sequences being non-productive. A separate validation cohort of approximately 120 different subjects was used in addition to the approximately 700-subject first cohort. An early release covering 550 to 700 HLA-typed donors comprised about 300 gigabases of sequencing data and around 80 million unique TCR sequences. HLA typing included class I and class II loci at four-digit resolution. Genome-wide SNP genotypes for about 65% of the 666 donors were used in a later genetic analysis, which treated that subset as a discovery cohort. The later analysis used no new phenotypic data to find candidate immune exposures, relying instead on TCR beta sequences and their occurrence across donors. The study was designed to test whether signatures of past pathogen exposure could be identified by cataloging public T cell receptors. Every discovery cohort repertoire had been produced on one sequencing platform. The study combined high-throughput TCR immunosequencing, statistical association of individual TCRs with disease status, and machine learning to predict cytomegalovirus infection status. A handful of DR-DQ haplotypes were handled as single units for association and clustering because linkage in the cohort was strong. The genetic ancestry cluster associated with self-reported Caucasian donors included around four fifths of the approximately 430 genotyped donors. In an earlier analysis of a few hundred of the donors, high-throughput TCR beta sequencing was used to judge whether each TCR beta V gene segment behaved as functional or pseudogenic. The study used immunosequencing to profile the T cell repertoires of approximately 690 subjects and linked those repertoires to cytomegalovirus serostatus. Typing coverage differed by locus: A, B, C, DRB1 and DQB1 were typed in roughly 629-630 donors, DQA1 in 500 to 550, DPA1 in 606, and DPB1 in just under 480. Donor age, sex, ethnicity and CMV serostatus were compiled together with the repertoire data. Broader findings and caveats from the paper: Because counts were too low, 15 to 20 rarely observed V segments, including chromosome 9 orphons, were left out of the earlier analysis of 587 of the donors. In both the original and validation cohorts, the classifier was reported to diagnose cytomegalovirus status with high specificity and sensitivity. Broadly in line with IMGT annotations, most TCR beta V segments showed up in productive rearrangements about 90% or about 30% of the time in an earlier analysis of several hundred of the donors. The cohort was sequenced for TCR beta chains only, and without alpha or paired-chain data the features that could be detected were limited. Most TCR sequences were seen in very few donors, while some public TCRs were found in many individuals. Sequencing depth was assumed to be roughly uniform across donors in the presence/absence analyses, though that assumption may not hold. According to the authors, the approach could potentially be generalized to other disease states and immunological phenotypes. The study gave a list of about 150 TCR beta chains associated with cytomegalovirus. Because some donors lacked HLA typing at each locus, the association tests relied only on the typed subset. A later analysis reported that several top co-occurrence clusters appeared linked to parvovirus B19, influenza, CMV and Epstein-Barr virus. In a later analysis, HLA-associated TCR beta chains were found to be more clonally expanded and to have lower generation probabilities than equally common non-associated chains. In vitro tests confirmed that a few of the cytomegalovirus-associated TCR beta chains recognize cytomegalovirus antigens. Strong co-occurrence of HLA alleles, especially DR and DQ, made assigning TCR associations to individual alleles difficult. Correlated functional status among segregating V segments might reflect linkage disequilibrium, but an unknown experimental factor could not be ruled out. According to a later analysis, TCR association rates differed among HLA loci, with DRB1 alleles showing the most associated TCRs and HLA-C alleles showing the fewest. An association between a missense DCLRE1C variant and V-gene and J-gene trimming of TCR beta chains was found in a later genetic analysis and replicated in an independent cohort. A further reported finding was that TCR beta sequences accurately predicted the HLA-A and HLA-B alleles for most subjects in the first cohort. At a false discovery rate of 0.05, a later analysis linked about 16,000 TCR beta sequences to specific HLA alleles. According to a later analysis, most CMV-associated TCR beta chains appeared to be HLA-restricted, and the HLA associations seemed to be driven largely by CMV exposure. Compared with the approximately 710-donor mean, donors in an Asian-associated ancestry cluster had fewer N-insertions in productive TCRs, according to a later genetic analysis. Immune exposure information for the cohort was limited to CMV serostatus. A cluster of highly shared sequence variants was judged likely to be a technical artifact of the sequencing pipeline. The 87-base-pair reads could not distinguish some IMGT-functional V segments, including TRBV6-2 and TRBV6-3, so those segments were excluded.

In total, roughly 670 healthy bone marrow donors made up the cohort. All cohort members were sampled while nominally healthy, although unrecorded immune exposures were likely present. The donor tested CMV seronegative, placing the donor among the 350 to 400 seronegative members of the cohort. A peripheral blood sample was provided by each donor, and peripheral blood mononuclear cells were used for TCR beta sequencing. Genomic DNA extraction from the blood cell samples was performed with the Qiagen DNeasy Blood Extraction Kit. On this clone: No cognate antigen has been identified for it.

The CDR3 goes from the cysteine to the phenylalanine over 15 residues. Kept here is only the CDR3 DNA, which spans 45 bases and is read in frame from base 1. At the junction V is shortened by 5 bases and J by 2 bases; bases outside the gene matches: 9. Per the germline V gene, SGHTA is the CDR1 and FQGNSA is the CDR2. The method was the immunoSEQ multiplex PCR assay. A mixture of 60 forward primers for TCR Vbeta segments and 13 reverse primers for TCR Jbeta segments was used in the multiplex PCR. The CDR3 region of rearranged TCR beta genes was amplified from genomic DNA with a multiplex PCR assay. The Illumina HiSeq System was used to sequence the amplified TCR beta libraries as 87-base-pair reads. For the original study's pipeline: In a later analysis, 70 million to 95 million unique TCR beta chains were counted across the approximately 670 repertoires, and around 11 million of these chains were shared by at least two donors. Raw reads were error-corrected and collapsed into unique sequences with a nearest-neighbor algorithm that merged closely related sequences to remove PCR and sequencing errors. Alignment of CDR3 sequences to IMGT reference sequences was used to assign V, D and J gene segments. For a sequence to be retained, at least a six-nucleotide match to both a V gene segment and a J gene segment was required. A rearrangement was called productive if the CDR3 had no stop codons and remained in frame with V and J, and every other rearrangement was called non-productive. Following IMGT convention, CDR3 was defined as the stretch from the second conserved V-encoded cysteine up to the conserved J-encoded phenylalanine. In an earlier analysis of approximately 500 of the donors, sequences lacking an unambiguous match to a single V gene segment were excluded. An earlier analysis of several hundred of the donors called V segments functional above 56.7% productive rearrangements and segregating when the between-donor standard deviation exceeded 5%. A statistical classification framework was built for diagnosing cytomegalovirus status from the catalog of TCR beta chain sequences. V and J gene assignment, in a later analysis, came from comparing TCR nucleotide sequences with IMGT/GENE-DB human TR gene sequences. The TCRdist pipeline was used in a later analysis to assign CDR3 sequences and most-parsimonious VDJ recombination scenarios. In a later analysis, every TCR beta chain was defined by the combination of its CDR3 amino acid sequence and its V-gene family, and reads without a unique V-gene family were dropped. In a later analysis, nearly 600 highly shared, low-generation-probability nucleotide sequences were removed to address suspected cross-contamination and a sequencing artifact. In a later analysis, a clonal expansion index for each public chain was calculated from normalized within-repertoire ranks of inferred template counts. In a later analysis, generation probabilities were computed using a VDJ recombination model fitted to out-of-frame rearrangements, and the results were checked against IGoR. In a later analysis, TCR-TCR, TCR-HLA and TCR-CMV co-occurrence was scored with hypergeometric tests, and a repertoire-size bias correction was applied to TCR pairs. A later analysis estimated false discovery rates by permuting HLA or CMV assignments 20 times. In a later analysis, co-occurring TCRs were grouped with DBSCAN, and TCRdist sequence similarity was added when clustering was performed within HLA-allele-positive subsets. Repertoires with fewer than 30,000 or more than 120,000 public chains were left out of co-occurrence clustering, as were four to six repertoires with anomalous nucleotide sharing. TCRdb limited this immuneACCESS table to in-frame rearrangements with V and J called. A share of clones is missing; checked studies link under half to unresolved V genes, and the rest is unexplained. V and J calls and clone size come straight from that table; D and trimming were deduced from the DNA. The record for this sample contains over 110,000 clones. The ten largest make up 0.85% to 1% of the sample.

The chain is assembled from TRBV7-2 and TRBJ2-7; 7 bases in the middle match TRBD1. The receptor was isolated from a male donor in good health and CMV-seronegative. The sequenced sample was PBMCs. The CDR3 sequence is CASSPSGQDAYEQYF. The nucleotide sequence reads TGTGCCAGCAGCCCAAGTGGACAGGATGCCTACGAGCAGTACTTC.